The source of this T cell receptor (beta chain) is a study of blood T cell repertoires in COVID-19. Study as a whole: The United States, Italy and Spain were the sources of the acute and convalescent COVID-19 samples. T cells, B-cell-depleted T cells, or PBMCs provided the cDNA or gDNA that served as material.

Original data processing: Reference gene primer amplification in the assay estimated nucleated cell counts. The method was immunoSEQ multiplex PCR; TCRdb's version includes in-frame clones alone and lacks a portion of them. V and J calls and clone size come straight from that table; D and trimming were deduced from the DNA. This sample has under 400,000 clones; around 90% occur once, and the top ten carry about 7%. CDR1 and CDR2 from the germline V gene are SGHTA and FQGTGA. CDR3 size: 17 residues. V gave up 3 bases and J gave up 4 bases; unmatched junction bases: 12. The source is a man between 18 and 29 years old with active or convalescent COVID-19. The V gene is TRBV7-3, the J gene TRBJ2-1, with TRBD2 identical over 7 bases. The sample consisted of peripheral blood. The CDR3 nucleotides are TGTGCCAGCAGCTTGAGGGGCGGCGGGAGCTTTTACAATGAGCAGTTCTTC. Residues: CASSLRGGGSFYNEQFF.